A selection of T cell receptor beta chains follows, all from one sample in a study of CD8 T cells in Susac syndrome. TCRdb reanalysed the immunoSEQ multiplex PCR reads using MiXCR and keeps one entry per CDR3 protein. The sample carries 150,000 to 190,000 distinct CDR3 sequences, approximately 93% recorded once. What was sequenced was CD8+ T cells from PBMCs. All receptors derive from a human donor with multiple sclerosis. Each CDR3 is given with its conserved first and last residue. D genes are given only for firm matches. A clone size is listed for some rows: how often the clone was seen (once, few, many), or a class if it is expanded.

DNA | CDR3 | V | D | J | size
TGTGCCAGCAGCTTACAAACGACTCGAAACACCGGGGAGCTGTTTTTT | CASSLQTTRNTGELFF | TRBV7-9 | - | TRBJ2-2 | -
TGTGCCAGCAGCGCCCCGGGGCCAGCTTTCTTT | CASSAPGPAFF | TRBV7-9 | - | TRBJ1-1 | -
TGTGCCAGCAAATTCTCCGGGGGCGGATTTTTT | CASKFSGGGFF | TRBV2 | - | TRBJ1-4 | -
TGTGCCACCTCCTCCCGGGACAGTAGAAATCAGCCCCAGCATTTT | CATSSRDSRNQPQHF | TRBV7-8 | TRBD1 | TRBJ1-5 | -
TGTGCCAGCAGGGCACAGGGGGACACTGAAGCTTTCTTT | CASRAQGDTEAFF | TRBV3-1 | TRBD1 | TRBJ1-1 | -
TGTGCCAGCAGCCAGACAGGGGATAGCAATCAGCCCCAGCATTTT | CASSQTGDSNQPQHF | TRBV9 | TRBD1 | TRBJ1-5 | -
TGTGCCAGCAGCCCGGACTCAGGTATGAGCTACGAGCAGTACTTC | CASSPDSGMSYEQYF | TRBV7-8 | - | TRBJ2-7 | -
TGTGCCAGCAGCCCGGGACAGGGTACCTATGGCTACACCTTC | CASSPGQGTYGYTF | TRBV12-3/TRBV12-4 | TRBD1 | TRBJ1-2 | -
TGTGCCAGCAGCGTACCCGGGACAGGGGGGAATCTGGCCCAGTACTTC | CASSVPGTGGNLAQYF | TRBV7-8 | TRBD1 | TRBJ2-5 | -
TGTGCCAGCTCACCAGGCAGGGGCGAAAACGAGAACACTGAAGCTTTCTTT | CASSPGRGENENTEAFF | TRBV18 | - | TRBJ1-1 | -
TGTGCCAGCAGCCCCAGCGGGGGGGCCTCCTACAATGAGCAGTTCTTC | CASSPSGGASYNEQFF | TRBV13 | TRBD2 | TRBJ2-1 | -
TGTGCCAGCAGTTTGGGAACTAGCGGCACAGATACGCAGTATTTT | CASSLGTSGTDTQYF | TRBV12-3/TRBV12-4 | TRBD2 | TRBJ2-3 | -
TGTGCCAGCAGCCCCTTGGGACAGTACTCCTACGAGCAGTACTTC | CASSPLGQYSYEQYF | TRBV3-1 | TRBD1 | TRBJ2-7 | -
TGCGCTTTACGCCCCCGGGACTATGGCTACACCTTC | CALRPRDYGYTF | TRBV29-1 | - | TRBJ1-2 | -
TGTGCCAGCAGTTTAGGGCCGGGACAGGGTATCTACGAGCAGTACTTC | CASSLGPGQGIYEQYF | TRBV27 | TRBD1 | TRBJ2-7 | few
TGTGCCAGCAGTTACGAGCTAGCGGGGGGCAATGAGCAGTTCTTC | CASSYELAGGNEQFF | TRBV6-5 | TRBD2 | TRBJ2-1 | -
TGCGCCAGCAGTCTACTAGCGGGGGGGCCGGGTGAGCAGTTCTTC | CASSLLAGGPGEQFF | TRBV4-1 | TRBD2 | TRBJ2-1 | -
TGTGCCAGCTTAGGGGCTGGGAATTCACCCCTCCACTTT | CASLGAGNSPLHF | TRBV7-9 | - | TRBJ1-6 | -
TGTGCCAGCAGTTTATCTAGCCCGCGAGAGACCCAGTACTTC | CASSLSSPRETQYF | TRBV27 | - | TRBJ2-5 | -
TGTGCCAGCAGCCCGGGGGGGGGCGCGGGCTATGGCTACACCTTC | CASSPGGGAGYGYTF | TRBV13 | - | TRBJ1-2 | -
TGTGCCAGCAGCGGACAGGGGGCCAAACAGCCCCAGCATTTT | CASSGQGAKQPQHF | TRBV9 | TRBD1 | TRBJ1-5 | once
TGTGCCACCCTCCCGGGACAGGGGTTGGGCACTGAAGCTTTCTTT | CATLPGQGLGTEAFF | TRBV15 | TRBD1 | TRBJ1-1 | -
TGCAGTGCTACGGGACGAACAGGGGGTTCCTACGAGCAGTACTTC | CSATGRTGGSYEQYF | TRBV20-1 | TRBD1 | TRBJ2-7 | -